This T cell receptor beta chain was recorded in a study of identical twins. Points from the study as a whole: The study found excess low generation probability among twin-shared out-of-frame alpha sequences.

This clonotype has a handful of counts. Its target is not known. Template switching (which added a universal primer site) was used, and cDNA carried unique molecular identifiers. TCRdb used MiXCR to reprocess the 5' RACE reads, holding one entry per CDR3 protein. The sample has some 600,000 distinct CDR3 sequences; 7% to 7.5% are singletons. The CDR3 loop spans 14 amino acids. Germline trimming cut 2 bases from V and 4 bases from J; bases unmatched to any gene: 4. Germline V gives CDR1 SGHKS, CDR2 YYEKEE (reference sequence). The sample also formed part of further work on yellow fever vaccine responses in identical twins. According to that study: Vaccine-induced T cell responses in twins were reportedly observed to appear partly convergent, partly personalized.

The sample was PBMCs. The V gene is TRBV5-5, the J gene TRBJ2-3; 7 bases map to TRBD1. This TCR was recovered from a woman aged 18-30 years in good health. The CDR3: CASSFAGGADTQYF. The CDR3 DNA follows: TGTGCCAGCAGCTTTGCAGGGGGAGCAGATACGCAGTATTTT.